Shown below are 18 T cell receptor beta chains from a single sample sequenced in a study of PD-1 blockade in classical Hodgkin lymphoma. Described time point: newly diagnosed, previously untreated cHL patient sample. Purified CD4+ T cells were obtained from thawed PBMCs through magnetic negative selection. TCRdb's copy holds only in-frame clones and misses some; the assay was immunoSEQ multiplex PCR. This sample has roughly 27,000 clones, with approximately 88% found just once. Sequencing was done on a sample of CD4+ T cells from blood. Receptor source: a human donor with classical Hodgkin lymphoma.

The gene calls are TRBV19 and TRBJ2-6; D unresolved. The CDR3 runs to 13 residues. CDR1 LNHDA and CDR2 SQIVND come from the germline V gene (reference sequence). The CDR3 reads CAVGSLGANVLTF. Written as DNA, the CDR3 is TGTGCAGTGGGGTCGCTGGGGGCCAACGTCCTGACTTTC.

The CDR3 here is CASSETSPYNEQFF. CDR3 DNA: TGTGCCAGCAGTGAGACGTCCCCCTACAATGAGCAGTTCTTC. The rearrangement uses TRBV2 and TRBJ2-1; D remains ambiguous. The germline V gene encodes CDR1 SNHLY and CDR2 FYNNEI. The CDR3 has 14 amino acids. With 3 bases removed from V and 2 bases from J, the gap between germline ends came to 8 bases.

The chain carries TRBV28 and TRBJ1-2; TRBD1 agrees at 9 bases. From germline, CDR1 is MDHEN and CDR2 SYDVKM. CDR3 length equals 13 residues. V shed 3 bases, J shed 8 bases, and the junction held 4 bases outside the gene matches. CDR3 bases: TGTGCCAGCAGTTTTCTGACAGGGGGGGGCTACACCTTC. Translating gives CASSFLTGGGYTF.

This chain joins TRBV11-3 and TRBJ2-3; TRBD1 or TRBD2 may be the D gene (5 bases each). The CDR3 loop spans 15 amino acids. CDR1 is SGHNT and CDR2 is YENEEA in the germline V gene. Trimming removed 5 bases from V and 0 bases from J, with 12 bases in between. The CDR3 nucleotides are TGTGCCAGCAGCCGCGAGGGGCGAAGCACAGATACGCAGTATTTT. Its translation is CASSREGRSTDTQYF. The variable domain in full, with the rest retrieved from reference TRBV11-3 and TRBJ2-3, is EAGVVQSPRYKIIEKKQPVAFWCNPISGHNTLYWYLQNLGQGPELLIRYENEEAVDDSQLPKDRFSAERLKGVDSTLKIQPAELGDSAVYLCASSREGRSTDTQYFGPGTRLTVL.

The V gene is TRBV7-2, the J gene TRBJ2-6, with TRBD2 matching over 11 bases. This CDR3 is 17 amino acids long. Germline loops: CDR1 SGHTA, CDR2 FQGNSA. Unmatched junction bases numbered 2, after V lost 1 base and J lost 3 bases. CDR3 region: CASSLVAGGYGANVLTF. CDR3 nucleotides: TGTGCCAGCAGCTTAGTAGCGGGAGGGTATGGGGCCAACGTCCTGACTTTC.

This rearrangement joins TRBV29-1 to TRBJ2-7, with TRBD1 identical over 7 bases. Trimming cost V 7 bases and J 2 bases; bases outside gene matches: 14. The CDR3 has 15 amino acids. Germline V gene lookup returns CDR1 SQVTM and CDR2 ANQGSEA. The CDR3 sequence is CSAKRGGAATYEQYF. The CDR3, as DNA: TGCAGCGCTAAAAGAGGGGGCGCAGCAACCTACGAGCAGTACTTC.

The chain couples TRBV4-1 to TRBJ2-2; possibly TRBD1 for D (6 bases). CDR3 length: 16 amino acids. Trimming pared 1 base from V and 1 base from J, leaving 10 bases between. CDR1 is MGHRA and CDR2 is YSYEKL in the germline V gene. CDR3 loop: CASSQGPGQNTGELFF. CDR3 sequence (DNA): TGCGCCAGCAGCCAAGGACCGGGACAGAACACCGGGGAGCTGTTTTTT.

A single count supports this clone. The CDR3 DNA reads TGTGCCAGTAAAGAGGGGGTTTTTCCCTATGGCTACACCTTC. Encoded protein: CASKEGVFPYGYTF. The V call is TRBV28, the J call TRBJ1-2; a possible D gene is TRBD1 (6 bases). Germline V CDR1 and CDR2: MDHEN, SYDVKM. With 9 bases removed from V and 4 bases from J, the gap between germline ends came to 18 bases. The CDR3 spans 14 residues.

Written as DNA, the CDR3 is TGTGCCAGCAGCAGACAGGGGGCGGGTACTGAAGCTTTCTTT. Amino acids: CASSRQGAGTEAFF. This chain uses TRBV7-9 with TRBJ1-1; 10 nucleotides line up with TRBD1. CDR1 SEHNR and CDR2 FQNEAQ come from the germline V gene (reference sequence). The CDR3 is 14 residues long. The V segment lost 5 bases and the J segment 5 bases; nucleotides outside the gene matches: 5.

This chain uses TRBV19 with TRBJ1-4; D possibly corresponds to TRBD1 (6 bases). Germline lookup yields CDR1 LNHDA and CDR2 SQIVND (reference sequence). The CDR3 loop spans 16 amino acids. V lost 4 bases to trimming and J lost 7 bases, with 19 bases between them. The CDR3 here is CASSTTSGQGREKLFF. In DNA form, the CDR3 reads TGTGCCAGTAGTACAACTTCGGGACAAGGGCGTGAAAAACTGTTTTTT.

The rearrangement joins TRBV6-5 to TRBJ2-1, with 7 bases matching TRBD2. V trimming: 6 bases; J trimming: 0 bases; junction bases outside the gene matches: 5. The length of the CDR3 is 15 residues. The germline gives CDR1 MNHEY, CDR2 SVGAGI. The DNA for the CDR3 is TGTGCCAGCAGCGGCGGGGGAAGCTCCTACAATGAGCAGTTCTTC. It yields the protein CASSGGGSSYNEQFF.

The gene calls are TRBV11-3 and TRBJ2-7, with 15 nucleotides matching TRBD2. Per germline, CDR1 SGHNT and CDR2 YENEEA. CDR3 length equals 14 residues. With V trimmed by 5 bases and J by 6 bases, 2 bases remained unmatched. CDR3 sequence: CASSQGLAGGEQYF. In DNA, the CDR3 is TGTGCCAGCAGCCAGGGACTAGCGGGAGGCGAGCAGTACTTC.

The chain joins TRBV15 to TRBJ2-1; TRBD2 agrees at 7 bases. The CDR3 contains 14 residues. The trim removed 5 bases at V and 8 bases at J, leaving 9 bases unmatched. Germline V CDR1 and CDR2: LNHNV, YYDKDF (reference sequence). In nucleotides, the CDR3 is TGTGCCACCAGCCGGCTAGCGGTCAATTATGAGCAGTTCTTC. Protein product: CATSRLAVNYEQFF.

The chain links TRBV27 to TRBJ2-7, with TRBD1 identical over 9 bases. Trimming took 5 bases from V and 6 from J; bases not matched to a gene: 8. This CDR3 has 14 residues. Germline CDR1 reads MNHEY; CDR2 reads SMNVEV (reference sequence). The CDR3 region is CASSTWGTGSEQYF. DNA of the CDR3: TGTGCCAGCAGTACCTGGGGGACAGGGTCCGAGCAGTACTTC.

The chain carries TRBV19 and TRBJ2-7; D gene uncertain. Germline assignment: CDR1 LNHDA and CDR2 SQIVND (reference sequence). Trimming shortened V by 5 bases and J by 0 bases, and 8 bases separated the two germline ends. CDR3 length: 13 amino acids. The CDR3: CASSPGSSYEQYF. CDR3 sequence (DNA): TGTGCCAGTAGTCCAGGTAGCTCCTACGAGCAGTACTTC.

The CDR3, as DNA: TGTGCCAGCAGACTCTATTATGAAGCTTTCTTT. Residues: CASRLYYEAFF. V gene TRBV2 combines with J gene TRBJ1-1; D not resolved. CDR1 is SNHLY, CDR2 FYNNEI, per germline. The CDR3 contains 11 residues. V was shortened by 6 bases and J by 7 bases, with 9 bases between the two germline ends.

The chain uses TRBV5-1 and TRBJ1-3; TRBD1 matches at 7 bases. Per germline, CDR1 SGHRS and CDR2 YFSETQ. This CDR3 spans 14 amino acids. Germline trimming cut 4 bases from V and 0 bases from J; bases unmatched to any gene: 1. The CDR3 is CASSGTDSGNTIYF. For the CDR3, the DNA is TGCGCCAGCAGCGGGACAGACTCTGGAAACACCATATATTTT.

For the CDR3, the DNA is TGTGCCAGTAACTCCCAAGTTTATGCGAACACTGAAGCTTTCTTT. The encoded protein is CASNSQVYANTEAFF. The chain is built from TRBV19 and TRBJ1-1; unclear D gene. Germline-derived CDR1 and CDR2 are LNHDA and SQIVND (reference sequence). The V and J ends lost 7 bases and 1 base respectively, with 16 bases between them. This CDR3 spans 15 amino acids.